The text below deals with one T cell receptor (beta chain). This CDR3 contains 14 residues. J gave up 6 bases and V 4 bases, and 6 bases lay outside the gene matches. CDR1 and CDR2 from the germline V gene are SGHNT and YYREEE (reference sequence). These data are taken from a study of blood T cell repertoires in COVID-19. Study in general: Sample material is recorded as cDNA or gDNA derived from T cells, B-cell-depleted T cells, or PBMCs.

Under the authors' procedure: Nucleated cell counts were estimated from reference gene primer amplification. Some clones are missing from TCRdb's copy, which holds only in-frame ones; the method was immunoSEQ multiplex PCR. The V and J calls and clone size are taken from that table; D and trimming were inferred from the DNA. The sample records about 130,000 clones, over 60% being singletons. The sequenced sample consisted of peripheral blood. V and J are TRBV5-4 and TRBJ2-7; 11 bases agree with TRBD1. The receptor was isolated from a man in his forties or fifties with active or convalescent COVID-19. Written as DNA, the CDR3 is TGTGCCAGCAGCGCGGACAGGGGGCGCTCCGAGCAGTACTTC. Residues: CASSADRGRSEQYF.